The 30 T cell receptor beta chains below come from one sample, sequenced in a study of shared clonotypes between healthy human individuals. CD45RO-negative cells were positively selected for CCR7, leaving out terminally differentiated effector memory CD45RA+ cells. Assay: immunoSEQ multiplex PCR; the TCRdb copy retains only in-frame clones and omits some. The data hold 500,000 to 700,000 clones, with 90% to 95% observed a single time. The specimen sequenced was naive CD8+ T cells sorted from blood. These receptors were collected from a woman in her 30s in good health.

In its sample, this clone was seen once. This sequence joins TRBV5-6 and TRBJ2-3; D uncertain. The CDR3 runs to 13 residues. Germline V gives CDR1 SGHDT, CDR2 YYEEEE. Trimming removed 6 bases at V and 1 base at J, with 9 bases between. The CDR3 loop is CASTPSRTDTQYF. In DNA, the CDR3 is TGTGCCAGCACCCCCTCCCGCACAGATACGCAGTATTTT.

The chain uses TRBV29-1 and TRBJ1-1, with 10 nucleotides matching TRBD1. The CDR3 sequence is 11 residues long. Germline assignment: CDR1 SQVTM and CDR2 ANQGSEA. V lost 7 bases to trimming and J lost 7 bases; unmatched junction nucleotides: 3. CDR3 in DNA: TGCAGCGCAGGGACAGGGGATGAAGCTTTCTTT. Residues: CSAGTGDEAFF.

The genes are TRBV15 and TRBJ2-7, with D unresolved. CDR3 length: 15 residues. CDR1 is LNHNV and CDR2 is YYDKDF in the germline V gene (reference sequence). V lost 0 bases to trimming and J lost 5 bases, with 14 bases between them. The CDR3 loop reads CATSRDTSFGDEQYF. The CDR3, as DNA: TGTGCCACCAGCAGAGATACGTCTTTCGGTGACGAGCAGTACTTC.

J is TRBJ2-3 and V is TRBV15, with TRBD2 matching 7 bases. V lost 0 bases and J lost 4; bases outside the gene matches: 1. Per the germline V gene, CDR1 is LNHNV and CDR2 is YYDKDF (reference sequence). The CDR3 runs to 14 residues. CDR3 region: CATSRELAADTQYF. For the CDR3, the DNA is TGTGCCACCAGCAGAGAGCTAGCGGCAGATACGCAGTATTTT.

The chain uses TRBV6-6 and TRBJ2-2, with 11 positions matching TRBD2. The CDR3 has 16 residues. Germline V lookup: CDR1 MNHNY, CDR2 SVGAGI (reference sequence). Losses at the gene ends were 5 bases for V and 6 bases for J; bases not matched to a gene: 8. The CDR3 DNA is TGTGCCAGCAGTGCAGGGGAACTAGCGGGAGCCGGGGAGCTGTTTTTT. This sequence encodes CASSAGELAGAGELFF.

The chain couples TRBV5-1 to TRBJ2-7; TRBD2 matches at 9 bases. The CDR3 contains 16 residues. The V gene's germline CDR1 is SGHRS and CDR2 YFSETQ. V lost 1 base and J lost 5; bases outside the gene matches: 10. CDR3 nucleotides: TGCGCCAGCAGCTTGTTTTCTAGCGGGAAACCTCACGAGCAGTACTTC. Encoded protein: CASSLFSSGKPHEQYF.

J is TRBJ1-1 and V is TRBV19, with D unclear. V was trimmed by 6 bases and J by 1 base, leaving 6 bases between them. The germline V gene has CDR1 LNHDA and CDR2 SQIVND (reference sequence). The CDR3 runs 12 residues. The CDR3 protein is CASRFTNTEAFF. CDR3 bases: TGTGCCAGTAGGTTTACGAACACTGAAGCTTTCTTT.

J is TRBJ1-1 and V is TRBV7-8; D is unclear. Germline V gives CDR1 SGHVS, CDR2 FQNEAQ. This CDR3 is built from 13 residues. Trimming removed 2 bases at V and 8 bases at J, with 12 bases between. CDR3 loop: CASSLSSKGEAFF. DNA of the CDR3: TGTGCCAGCAGCTTATCTTCGAAAGGGGAAGCTTTCTTT.

This clone was seen a few times. The V call is TRBV14, the J call TRBJ1-2; no clear D gene. Trimming took 4 bases from V and 5 from J, leaving 11 bases between them. This CDR3 contains 13 residues. CDR1 SGHDN and CDR2 FVKESK come from the germline V gene. The CDR3 coding sequence is TGTGCCAGCAGCCCCCCCGCGGCTTATGGCTACACCTTC. Translation: CASSPPAAYGYTF.

About this clone: This same CDR3 is encoded by further DNA sequences in the sample. The chain couples TRBV4-1 to TRBJ2-5; D uncertain. The V end was cut by 1 base, the J end by 5 bases, with 8 bases between. The germline CDR1 and CDR2 sequences are MGHRA and YSYEKL. The CDR3 has 13 residues. The CDR3 loop reads CASSQVVGETQYF. CDR3 sequence (DNA): TGCGCCAGCAGCCAAGTCGTGGGGGAGACCCAGTACTTC.

Notes on this clone: The same CDR3 can be traced to other DNA sequences in this sample. V gene TRBV2 combines with J gene TRBJ2-7; D perhaps matches TRBD1 (5 bases). The germline CDR1 and CDR2 sequences are SNHLY and FYNNEI. There are 13 residues in the CDR3. V was cut by 3 bases and J by 3 bases, with 9 bases left in between. CDR3 in DNA: TGTGCCAGCAGTGATTCAAGGGGCTACGAGCAGTACTTC. It translates to CASSDSRGYEQYF.

The chain combines TRBV13 with TRBJ2-3; D unresolved. CDR3 length: 16 residues. Germline CDR1 and CDR2: PRHDT and FYEKMQ (reference sequence). The V gene lost 5 bases and the J gene lost 0 bases, with 15 bases spanning the gap. CDR3 DNA: TGTGCCAGCAGCCCACCTCGCCCCCGGAGCACAGATACGCAGTATTTT. It specifies CASSPPRPRSTDTQYF.

This clone has just one count. V usage is TRBV2 and J usage is TRBJ2-6; no reliable D call. Germline CDR1 is SNHLY and CDR2 is FYNNEI. V was cut by 10 bases and J by 0 bases, with 22 bases left in between. The length of the CDR3 is 18 residues. The CDR3 bases are TGTGCCACATTCCACCGGGCCCCTTCGACCTCTGGGGCCAACGTCCTGACTTTC. Encoded protein: CATFHRAPSTSGANVLTF.

The V and J genes are TRBV7-9 and TRBJ2-7; the D gene could be TRBD1 or TRBD2 (5 bases each). The V end was cut by 5 bases, the J end by 1 base, with 15 bases between. The CDR3 length is 15 residues. Germline CDR1 SEHNR, CDR2 FQNEAQ (reference sequence). The CDR3 bases are TGTGCCAGCAGCCACGGACGGGGCGGATCCTACGAGCAGTACTTC. Amino acid sequence: CASSHGRGGSYEQYF.

The genes are TRBV5-6 and TRBJ2-2; 7 nucleotides align to TRBD1. V lost 5 bases to trimming and J lost 0 bases; unmatched junction nucleotides: 4. CDR3 length equals 15 residues. The germline CDR1 and CDR2 sequences are SGHDT and YYEEEE. The chain's CDR3 is CASRPDRTNTGELFF. The CDR3 DNA follows: TGTGCCAGCAGACCGGACAGGACGAACACCGGGGAGCTGTTTTTT.

This clone was seen a few times. The chain employs TRBV19 and TRBJ2-2; a possible D gene is TRBD1 (6 bases). V lost 9 bases, J lost 6 bases, and 8 bases lay in between. Germline assignment: CDR1 LNHDA and CDR2 SQIVND (reference sequence). This CDR3 has 11 residues. The CDR3 nucleotides are TGTGCCAGCAGGGGTGCCGGGGAGCTGTTTTTT. Its protein is CASRGAGELFF.

This chain uses TRBV6-5 with TRBJ1-1; D remains unclear. Trimming cost V 2 bases and J 4 bases, with 11 bases left between them. This CDR3 is 14 amino acids long. Germline CDR1 and CDR2: MNHEY and SVGAGI. CDR3 region: CASSYGLLRTEAFF. Written as DNA, the CDR3 is TGTGCCAGCAGTTACGGGCTACTGCGCACTGAAGCTTTCTTT.

The chain joins TRBV19 to TRBJ1-5; no definite D call. The germline V and J ends were trimmed by 6 bases and 8 bases, with 17 bases remaining between them. Germline CDR1 is LNHDA and CDR2 is SQIVND (reference sequence). This CDR3 contains 14 residues. For the CDR3, the DNA is TGTGCCAGTAGAGACCCAGACCTGAGCAAGCCCCAGCATTTT. Encoded protein: CASRDPDLSKPQHF.

V usage is TRBV28 and J usage is TRBJ2-7; 11 bases match TRBD2. Germline V gives CDR1 MDHEN, CDR2 SYDVKM. J lost 3 bases, V lost 1 base, and 14 bases had no gene match. This CDR3 has 19 residues. CDR3 loop: CASSLSFAPSGRTFYEQYF. The CDR3 DNA follows: TGTGCCAGCAGTTTATCCTTCGCCCCTAGCGGGAGGACTTTCTACGAGCAGTACTTC.

This sequence joins TRBV28 and TRBJ1-1; 8 bases fit TRBD1. V was clipped by 6 bases and J by 8 bases; unmatched bases: 8. CDR3 size: 13 residues. Germline CDR1 MDHEN, CDR2 SYDVKM. The chain's CDR3 is CASRRTGMTEAFF. The CDR3 region has the DNA TGTGCCAGCAGAAGGACAGGGATGACCGAAGCTTTCTTT.

This chain uses TRBV28 with TRBJ2-5; the match to TRBD2 covers 7 bases. The end of the DNA is better explained by TRBJ2-7, so the J call may be wrong. CDR3 size: 15 residues. Germline V gives CDR1 MDHEN, CDR2 SYDVKM. The CDR3: CASSGSREGLDEQYF. CDR3 coding DNA: TGTGCCAGCAGCGGATCGAGGGAGGGCCTCGACGAGCAGTACTTC.

The V call is TRBV19, the J call TRBJ2-1; 7 bases are shared with TRBD1. V lost 5 bases and J lost 5; bases outside the gene matches: 12. This CDR3 has 16 amino acids. CDR1 LNHDA and CDR2 SQIVND come from the germline V gene (reference sequence). CDR3: CASSDYVRGIDNEQFF. CDR3 nucleotides: TGTGCCAGTAGTGACTACGTCAGGGGGATCGACAATGAGCAGTTCTTC.

The chain couples TRBV10-2 to TRBJ2-2; tentative D call: TRBD2 (5 bases). V lost 3 bases to trimming and J lost 4 bases, with 15 bases between them. Germline assignment: CDR1 WSHSY and CDR2 SAAADI. This CDR3 region has 16 residues. CDR3 sequence: CASSELAIPSTGELFF. The CDR3 DNA reads as TGCGCCAGCAGTGAATTAGCGATACCTAGCACCGGGGAGCTGTTTTTT.

The chain is built from TRBV7-9 and TRBJ2-7; a weak D match, TRBD2 (5 bases). From germline, CDR1 is SEHNR and CDR2 FQNEAQ (reference sequence). V was clipped by 3 bases and J by 5 bases, with 8 bases between them. This CDR3 has 12 residues. CDR3 DNA sequence: TGTGCCAGCAGCTTTGGAGCGGACGAGCAGTACTTC. This encodes CASSFGADEQYF.

The rearrangement joins TRBV11-2 to TRBJ2-7, with D tentatively TRBD1 (6 bases). The germline V gene encodes CDR1 SGHAT and CDR2 FQNNGV. The germline V and J ends were trimmed by 6 bases and 4 bases, with 10 bases remaining between them. The CDR3 totals 12 residues. The CDR3 DNA reads TGTGCCAGCAGACTTCAGGGGTACGAGCAGTACTTC. Its translation: CASRLQGYEQYF.

This rearrangement joins TRBV28 to TRBJ1-1; D is possibly TRBD1 (6 bases). The V and J ends lost 7 bases and 3 bases respectively, with 18 bases between them. CDR3 length: 15 residues. Germline assignment: CDR1 MDHEN and CDR2 SYDVKM. As DNA, the CDR3 is TGTGCCAGCAACCCTCGGGGGGCTGGGGACACTGAAGCTTTCTTT. This encodes CASNPRGAGDTEAFF.

The chain employs TRBV6-5 and TRBJ2-7; D gene ambiguous. The CDR3 has 14 residues. Deletions cut 5 bases from V and 3 bases from J, with 14 bases between. CDR1 and CDR2 from the germline V gene are MNHEY and SVGAGI. CDR3 sequence (DNA): TGTGCCAGCAGTACCCGTCTGATCTTCTACGAGCAGTACTTC. It codes for CASSTRLIFYEQYF.

For this clone: Other DNA sequences within the sample encode an identical CDR3. This chain links TRBV28 with TRBJ1-1; no reliable D call. The CDR3 extends over 12 amino acids. V lost 2 bases, J lost 0 bases, and 1 base lay in between. From germline, CDR1 is MDHEN and CDR2 SYDVKM. Here the CDR3 DNA reads TGTGCCAGCAGTTTAATGAACACTGAAGCTTTCTTT. Translated, it gives CASSLMNTEAFF.

V is TRBV5-1 and J is TRBJ2-6; no clear D. Trimming took off 1 base at V and 2 bases at J, with 10 bases between the two ends. The length of the CDR3 is 16 residues. Germline V gives CDR1 SGHRS, CDR2 YFSETQ. The CDR3 nucleotides read TGCGCCAGCAGCTTGACGAACTGGGCTGGGGCCAACGTCCTGACTTTC. Its protein is CASSLTNWAGANVLTF.

The chain links TRBV5-6 to TRBJ1-1; 7 bases match TRBD1. The CDR3 is 16 residues long. The V gene end was trimmed by 4 bases and the J gene end by 0 bases; junction bases not matched to a gene: 9. Germline V gene data show CDR1 as SGHDT and CDR2 as YYEEEE. CDR3 loop: CASSPGGGRMNTEAFF. DNA for the CDR3: TGTGCCAGCAGCCCAGGGGGGGGGCGTATGAACACTGAAGCTTTCTTT.